This T cell receptor (beta chain) stems from a study of T cell responses to AZD1222 COVID-19 vaccine. Study-level findings and limits: Most donors were white British and more were female, and clonal diversity was possibly underestimated.

Note on this clone: Its antigen is currently unknown.

Sequenced by immunoSEQ multiplex PCR; TCRdb stores in-frame clones only, minus some. Of about 170,000 clones in the sample, 92% were seen once. Germline-derived CDR1 and CDR2 are KGHSH and LQKENI. The J segment lost 2 bases and the V segment lost 3 bases, leaving 3 bases of the junction unmatched. The CDR3 length is 14 residues. The sequence was collected from an adult in good health. The specimen comprised peripheral blood, sampled on day 0 of AZD1222 vaccination. The chain is built from TRBV18 and TRBJ2-7; 8 bases are shared with TRBD1. CDR3 in DNA: TGTGCCAGCTCACCGGACAGGGTGGCCTACGAGCAGTACTTC. It translates to CASSPDRVAYEQYF.